The T cell receptor beta chain described here comes from a study of long-term antiretroviral therapy in people with HIV. Points from the study as a whole: Information on adherence to ART, viral resistance or therapy changes was unavailable. Clonal expansions arising prior to ART prevailed in the repertoire at every time point.

Runs used v3.0 of the immunoSEQ assay and were done at survey level. Sequenced by immunoSEQ multiplex PCR; TCRdb stores in-frame clones only, minus some. The repertoire holds 20,000 or so clones, with more than 65% as singletons. All donors provided no fewer than one pre-ART and no fewer than two post-ART PBMC samples. The study used samples holding about 0.9-11 million cryopreserved PBMC before DNA extraction. With 3 bases clipped from V and 8 bases from J, the junction kept 16 bases outside the gene matches. CDR3 length: 17 residues. Germline CDR1 and CDR2: SGDLS and YYNGEE. Notes on this clone: Its antigen is currently unknown.

The receptor's source is a young man with HIV. The chain uses TRBV9 and TRBJ2-2, with TRBD2 matching over 7 bases. The material sequenced was unsorted PBMCs, taken 0.1 years before starting antiretroviral therapy. DNA for the CDR3: TGTGCCAGCAGCGCGCCCCCAAAACTAGCGAATATAGGGGAGCTGTTTTTT. Translation: CASSAPPKLANIGELFF.